This T cell receptor beta chain derives from a study of blood T cell repertoires in COVID-19 (dated by TCRdb to the early 2020s). General notes on the study: Samples from collaborators originated in the United States, Italy and Spain and spanned both the acute and convalescent phases of COVID-19. The samples were drawn from the first 160 participants of the ongoing ImmuneRACE study and from over 950 subjects provided by 6 global collaborators. Sample metadata almost always included a de-identified subject ID, COVID-19 status, age in years and sex. Subjects who had been exposed to COVID-19, were actively infected with it, or had recovered from it provided the deeply sampled blood TCRbeta repertoires that made up the dataset. The repertoires were made available in a free public database intended to serve as a resource for research on the immune response to SARS-CoV-2. Where available, HLA class I and class II types were taken from metadata supplied by the sample provider and were not determined by assay-based typing. The prospective study material was composed of cDNA or gDNA derived from T cells, B-cell-depleted T cells, or PBMCs.

Sequences KGHDR (CDR1) and SFDVKD (CDR2) are obtained from the germline V gene. The CDR3, from cysteine to phenylalanine, totals 14 residues. Of the read, only the CDR3 DNA is kept; its 42 bases are in frame from base 1. Ends trimmed: V by 9 bases, J by 7 bases; bases unmatched to a gene: 10. Each collaborating institution followed its own protocols to collect whole blood in K2EDTA tubes. For TCRbeta analysis, collaborators shipped samples as frozen whole blood, isolated PBMCs, or DNA extracted from either of those sample types. The immunoSEQ Assay, a bias-controlled multiplex PCR, was used to amplify TCRbeta CDR3 regions from genomic DNA. Under the source paper's analysis protocol: Within the assay, amplification of reference gene primers was used to estimate how many nucleated cells each sample contained. To quantify the absolute abundance of each unique TCRbeta CDR3 rearrangement, sequence reads were collapsed and filtered. For each sample, productive Simpson clonality was calculated as the square root of Simpson's diversity index over productive rearrangements. As stored in TCRdb, this immuneACCESS dataset retains in-frame rearrangements with V and J assigned. A fraction of the clones does not appear; measured against another copy, unresolved V genes explain less than half of the discrepancy, and the remainder lacks a known reason. The DNA gave D and trimming, while V, J and clone size come from that table. A total of approximately 25,000 clones appear in this sample, roughly 87% of them only once. In total, the top ten clones hold about 8.3% of the sample.

Broader findings and caveats from the paper: How much clinical and demographic metadata was included differed by source and by participant, and the metadata was provided uncurated.

Comment on this clone: Which antigen it targets is not known. Base qualities are not at hand, and no much larger clone is one base apart.

The rearranged segments are TRBV24-1 and TRBJ2-1; TRBD2 matches 8 bases in the middle. This TCR was recovered from a man between 45 and 60 years old with active COVID-19. The sequenced sample consisted of peripheral blood. The CDR3 is CATARGGGLNEQFF. The nucleotide sequence is given as TGTGCCACCGCTCGGGGGGGAGGGTTGAATGAGCAGTTCTTC.